A selection of T cell receptor beta chains follows, all from one sample in a study of cytomegalovirus exposure and HLA in healthy donors. The data were produced by immunoSEQ multiplex PCR, yet TCRdb's version contains in-frame clones alone and is incomplete. Here the sample spans about 140,000 clones, roughly four fifths being singletons. Sequencing input: PBMCs. Every receptor here comes from a woman between 45 and 65 years old in good health and CMV-seropositive. Both conserved end residues are part of each CDR3. D genes are given only for firm matches. Rows give clone size only sometimes, using once, few, many, or a class for an expanded clone.

>-|TRBV19|TRBJ2-2|TRBD2|16
TGTGCCAGTAGTAGAAGAGCGGGGGGTACTACCGGGGAGCTGTTTTTT
CASSRRAGGTTGELFF
>-|TRBV5-1|TRBJ1-1|TRBD1|14
TGCGCCAGCAGCATGGGACAGGGGGCCGCTGAAGCTTTCTTT
CASSMGQGAAEAFF
>-|TRBV20-1|TRBJ2-3|-|11
TGCAGTGCTTCTCCAGGAGATACGCAGTATTTT
CSASPGDTQYF
>-|TRBV2|TRBJ2-1|TRBD1|15
TGTGCCAGCAGCGAAACCGGGACAGGGTACAATGAGCAGTTCTTC
CASSETGTGYNEQFF
>-|TRBV5-4|TRBJ1-2|TRBD1|16
TGTGCCAGCAGCGGGACAGGGGGGCCGAGGGACTATGGCTACACCTTC
CASSGTGGPRDYGYTF
>-|TRBV2|TRBJ2-7|-|12
TGTGCCAGCACGTGGACTCCCTTAGAGCAGTACTTC
CASTWTPLEQYF
>-|TRBV6-4|TRBJ2-5|-|13
TGTGCCAGCAAGCTTCGTACTAAAGAGACCCAGTACTTC
CASKLRTKETQYF
>-|TRBV15|TRBJ1-3|TRBD1|15
TGTGCCACCAGCAGATCGGGGACAGCTGGAAACACCATATATTTT
CATSRSGTAGNTIYF
>-|TRBV6-5|TRBJ1-5|-|15
TGTGCCAGCAGTTACACATATACGGGAGGGCAGCCCCAGCATTTT
CASSYTYTGGQPQHF
>-|TRBV5-1|TRBJ1-2|TRBD1|15
TGCGCCAGCAGCTGGGAAGCCGGGACAGGGGATGGCTACACCTTC
CASSWEAGTGDGYTF
>-|TRBV6-4|TRBJ1-1|-|13
TGTGCCAGCAGGGATCAGGGGAACACTGAAGCTTTCTTT
CASRDQGNTEAFF
>-|TRBV11-3|TRBJ1-1|-|13
TGTGCCAGCAGCCCGATGGACGGGAATGAAGCTTTCTTT
CASSPMDGNEAFF
>once|TRBV5-1|TRBJ2-7|TRBD1|15
TGCGCCAGCAGCTTGGAGGGGACAGGGGCGCACGAGCAGTACTTC
CASSLEGTGAHEQYF
>-|TRBV4-1|TRBJ2-7|TRBD1|14
TGCGCCAGCAGCCTTGGACAGGCGGCGGGTGAGCAGTACTTC
CASSLGQAAGEQYF
>-|TRBV13|TRBJ2-7|TRBD2|15
TGTGCCAGCACCGCGACTAGCGGGGTAGTGATCGAGCAGTACTTC
CASTATSGVVIEQYF
>-|TRBV7-3|TRBJ2-1|-|12
TGTGCCAGCAGCTTAAATAGCCATGAGCAGTTCTTC
CASSLNSHEQFF
>-|TRBV5-1|TRBJ1-4|-|14
TGCGCCAGCAACACCGGGACTCCGGAGGAAAAACTGTTTTTT
CASNTGTPEEKLFF
>-|TRBV30|TRBJ2-3|-|13
TGTGCCGAATCCAGGGCCTTCACAGATACGCAGTATTTT
CAESRAFTDTQYF
>few|TRBV2|TRBJ2-3|-|14
TGTGCCAGCACTTTGGAGGAAGGCACAGATACGCAGTATTTT
CASTLEEGTDTQYF
>-|TRBV4-1|TRBJ1-1|TRBD1|17
TGCGCCAGCAGCGGAACGGGACAGGCCAAACTTAACACTGAAGCTTTCTTT
CASSGTGQAKLNTEAFF
>-|TRBV30|TRBJ2-7|TRBD1|14
TGTGCCTGGGGACAGGTAGGGGCCTTCTACGAGCAGTACTTC
CAWGQVGAFYEQYF
>once|TRBV30|TRBJ1-1|TRBD1|13
TGTGCCTGGAGCCGGGACAGAGGGACTGAAGCTTTCTTT
CAWSRDRGTEAFF
>few|TRBV7-3|TRBJ2-2|-|14
TGTGCCAGCAGCAAAGAGGTGGCGGGAGGGGAGCTGTTTTTT
CASSKEVAGGELFF
>few|TRBV6-1|TRBJ1-2|-|13
TGTGCCAGCAGTGATAGACAGAATTATGGCTACACCTTC
CASSDRQNYGYTF
>-|TRBV5-1|TRBJ1-2|TRBD1|17
TGCGCCAGCAGCTTGAGGGCGACAGGGGGCGGGCAAAATGGCTACACCTTC
CASSLRATGGGQNGYTF
>-|TRBV20-1|TRBJ1-1|-|11
TGCAGTGCTAGCGATTGGCAGGAAGCTTTCTTT
CSASDWQEAFF
>-|TRBV27|TRBJ2-2|TRBD2|15
TGTGCCAGCAGTGAAAGCGGGGTTTACACCGGGGAGCTGTTTTTT
CASSESGVYTGELFF
>few|TRBV19|TRBJ1-1|-|12
TGTGCCAGTAGTTGGGGGGGCACTGAAGCTTTCTTT
CASSWGGTEAFF
>-|TRBV10-3|TRBJ1-1|TRBD1|14
TGTGCCATCAGTGAGTATGACAGGGTGACTGAAGCTTTCTTT
CAISEYDRVTEAFF
>-|TRBV6-1|TRBJ2-7|-|15
TGTGCCAGCAGTGGGGGGCCCCAGGGCACCTACGAGCAGTACTTC
CASSGGPQGTYEQYF
>-|TRBV15|TRBJ1-4|-|17
TGTGCCACCAGCAGAGTTGGCGGGGGCCGGGTACGAGAAAAACTGTTTTTT
CATSRVGGGRVREKLFF
>-|TRBV28|TRBJ1-5|-|16
TGTGCCAGCAGTCCTCCAGGTAGTTTCAGCAATCAGCCCCAGCATTTT
CASSPPGSFSNQPQHF
>-|TRBV5-6|TRBJ1-1|-|16
TGTGCCAGCAGCTTGGGTGGGGGCAGGTTGAACACTGAAGCTTTCTTT
CASSLGGGRLNTEAFF
>few|TRBV2|TRBJ1-6|-|14
TGTGCCAGCAAGGGAAGGGTTGGGGGCTCACCCCTCCACTTT
CASKGRVGGSPLHF
>-|TRBV10-2|TRBJ1-3|-|16
TGCGCCAGCAGTGACCCAGTCGAGAAACAGGGAGACACCATATATTTT
CASSDPVEKQGDTIYF
>few|TRBV27|TRBJ2-1|TRBD2|15
TGTGCCAGCAGTTTACTAGCGGGGGGTTACAATGAGCAGTTCTTC
CASSLLAGGYNEQFF
>-|TRBV28|TRBJ2-7|-|15
TGTGCCAGCAGACCTCGACAGGGAGGCAAATACGAGCAGTACTTC
CASRPRQGGKYEQYF
>-|TRBV5-4|TRBJ1-4|-|15
TGTGCCAGCAGCTTGACAGGAGCAACTAATGAAAAACTGTTTTTT
CASSLTGATNEKLFF
>-|TRBV2|TRBJ2-1|-|13
TGTGCCAGCAGTTCATCTACAGACAATGAGCAGTTCTTC
CASSSSTDNEQFF
>-|TRBV19|TRBJ1-6|-|16
TGTGCCAGTAGTCCCCACGGGAGCTCCTATAATTCACCCCTCCACTTT
CASSPHGSSYNSPLHF
>few|TRBV29-1|TRBJ1-2|-|13
TGCAGCGTCCCCGCATGGGCCGGCTATGGCTACACCTTC
CSVPAWAGYGYTF
>-|TRBV9|TRBJ2-2|-|15
TGTGCCAGCAGCGGACCGACAGGGAACACCGGGGAGCTGTTTTTT
CASSGPTGNTGELFF
>-|TRBV28|TRBJ2-5|TRBD2|16
TGTGCCAGCAGTTCTGGACTAGCGGGGGAGCAAGAGGCCCAGTACTTC
CASSSGLAGEQEAQYF
>-|TRBV7-9|TRBJ1-1|-|14
TGTGCCAGCAGCTTAGCAATAAGCAACACTGAAGCTTTCTTT
CASSLAISNTEAFF
>-|TRBV7-9|TRBJ1-6|-|14
TGTGCCAGCAGCTTAGAATACAGGGATTCACCCCTCCACTTT
CASSLEYRDSPLHF
>-|TRBV5-1|TRBJ1-1|TRBD1|15
TGCGCCAGCAGCCCAATACAGGGGGTGGGGACTGAAGCTTTCTTT
CASSPIQGVGTEAFF
>few|TRBV4-2|TRBJ1-1|-|17
TGTGCCAGCAGCCAACCAATTGGGGAACAGGGGAACACTGAAGCTTTCTTT
CASSQPIGEQGNTEAFF
>-|TRBV5-1|TRBJ2-3|TRBD2|15
TGCGCCAGTTATAGCGGGGGGGCTCAGACAGATACGCAGTATTTT
CASYSGGAQTDTQYF
>-|TRBV30|TRBJ1-2|-|12
TGTGCCTGGAGCAGGGCGAACTATGGCTACACCTTC
CAWSRANYGYTF
>-|TRBV4-1|TRBJ1-2|TRBD1|16
TGCGCCAGCAGCCGTTCATCGGGACAGGGGTCCTATGGCTACACCTTC
CASSRSSGQGSYGYTF
>-|TRBV9|TRBJ2-2|TRBD2|15
TGTGCCAGCACCCAGCGGGGGGGCCTCACCGGGGAGCTGTTTTTT
CASTQRGGLTGELFF
>-|TRBV9|TRBJ1-1|-|14
TGTGCCAGCAGCGTAGCAGGCGGGGGCACTGAAGCTTTCTTT
CASSVAGGGTEAFF
>-|TRBV11-2|TRBJ2-1|TRBD2|15
TGTGCCAGCAGCTTCCCGGGACTAGGACTCGATGAGCAGTTCTTC
CASSFPGLGLDEQFF
>once|TRBV11-2|TRBJ2-1|-|11
TGTGCCAGCAGTGTAGGGGGGGGGCCGTTCTTC
CASSVGGGPFF
>-|TRBV6-5|TRBJ2-7|TRBD1|12
TGTGCCAGCTGGGACAGACCCTACGAGCAGTACTTC
CASWDRPYEQYF
>-|TRBV6-1|TRBJ2-3|-|16
TGTGCCAGCAGTGAAGCACTAGCCTCTGGGGCAGATACGCAGTATTTT
CASSEALASGADTQYF
>-|TRBV19|TRBJ2-2|TRBD2|17
TGTGCCAGTAGTTTGGTCCGACTAGCGGAGAACACCGGGGAGCTGTTTTTT
CASSLVRLAENTGELFF
>-|TRBV7-7|TRBJ2-7|-|14
TGTGCTAGCAGCTTAGCGGCCAACTCCTACGAGCAGTACTTC
CASSLAANSYEQYF
>-|TRBV2|TRBJ2-1|TRBD2|15
TGTGCCAGCAGTCGGCTAGCGGGGGCCTACAATGAGCAGTTCTTC
CASSRLAGAYNEQFF